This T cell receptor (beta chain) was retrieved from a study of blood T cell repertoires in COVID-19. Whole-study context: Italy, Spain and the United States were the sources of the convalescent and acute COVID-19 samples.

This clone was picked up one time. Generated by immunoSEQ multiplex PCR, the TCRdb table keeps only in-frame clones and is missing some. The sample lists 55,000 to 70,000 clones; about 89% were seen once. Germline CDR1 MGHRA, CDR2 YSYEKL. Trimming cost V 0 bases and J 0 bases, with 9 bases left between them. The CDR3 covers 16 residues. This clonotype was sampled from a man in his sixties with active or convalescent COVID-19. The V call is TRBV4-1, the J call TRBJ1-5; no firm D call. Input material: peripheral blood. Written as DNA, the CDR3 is TGCGCCAGCAGCCAAGAAGGAGGTCGTAGCAATCAGCCCCAGCATTTT. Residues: CASSQEGGRSNQPQHF.